This TCR beta chain was retrieved from a study of shared clonotypes between healthy human individuals (dated by TCRdb to the early 2020s). About the full investigation: A couple of women and a few men aged 18 to 49 years were included in the cohort. The study deeply sequenced blood TCR repertoires of five healthy adults to estimate repertoire size and the extent of clonotype sharing between individuals. Leukapheresis yielded between about 0.9 and 10 billion PBMCs per donor. Different laboratories and diverse techniques were used to prepare libraries and sequence TCR repertoires, to increase sequencing depth and limit assay-specific biases. General study outcomes and caveats: Only blood was sampled, and tissue TCR repertoires likely differ from those in blood. Pairwise subsampling indicated that sequencing depth was expected to affect the degree of clonotype sharing among donors. The small number of donors limited the genetic and exposure-history diversity represented.

Comment on this clone: Its recognized antigen is unknown. No qualities accompany the bases; no much larger clone lies one base away.

TCR CDR3 regions were amplified from genomic DNA by multiplex PCR using the deep immunoSEQ assay. Extracted genomic DNA from each cell subset was distributed evenly across all wells of several immunoSEQ 96-well plates, and each plate was treated as a replicate. For unsorted PBMC, approximately 300 ng of genomic DNA, equivalent to about 30,000 T cell genomes, went into each replicate PCR. Ten immunoSEQ deep assay plates were used to sequence unsorted PBMC genomic DNA. Purified libraries were quantified with a Qubit 3.0 fluorometer, sized on a Bioanalyzer 2100, and re-quantified with the KAPA Library Quantification kit. Every immunoSEQ 96-well plate was sequenced on a dedicated single-read 150-cycle Illumina NextSeq 550 flow cell. The published analysis was carried out like this. Because the immunoSEQ output held only junctional sequences and lacked quality scores, the filtering could not match the filtering applied to full-length reads. Sequences were annotated with PyIR, a Python wrapper for IgBLAST v1.9, and V/J genes and CDR3 were assigned using IMGT germline references. Any read was removed if the V/J assignment was weak (E-value above 1e-6), the CDR3 was missing, or the read contained stop codons, out-of-frame junctions, or ambiguous translated residues. V3J clonotypes were defined as sequences sharing the same inferred V gene, J gene, and CDR3 amino acid sequence. Percentage overlap between repertoires was computed as shared unique clonotypes divided by the size of the smaller repertoire. RTK rarefaction, the Chao1 estimator, and Recon v2.1 estimates of unobserved clonotypes were used to assess repertoire richness. TCRdb carries this immuneACCESS record with in-frame sequences only. Its versions omit some clonotypes, under half of them owing to an unresolved V gene in the studies checked, with the rest unexplained. V and J calls and clone size are as listed in that table; D and trimming were resolved from the DNA. This sample holds about 520,000 clones; more than 75% were observed only once. The ten largest clones take up about 12% of the sample.

Taken from the germline V gene, the CDR1 and CDR2 loops are MNHNS and SASEGT. V sheds 6 bases and J sheds 0 bases, leaving 12 bases between their ends. Reading from cysteine to phenylalanine, the CDR3 counts 14 amino acids. Of all the DNA, just the CDR3 is kept, 42 bases in frame from base 1. Healthy HIV-negative adults with no recently reported acute infections or vaccinations were included as donors. Only Caucasian adults living in Nashville, Tennessee, USA were represented among the donors. For unsorted samples, some 87 million PBMCs were counted, and genomic DNA was extracted using the QIAamp DNA Blood Mini kit. Blood was obtained by leukapheresis, after which PBMCs were separated by Ficoll-Histopaque density gradient centrifugation and cryopreserved in liquid nitrogen vapor phase.

This clonotype was sampled from a middle-aged woman in good health. Some clones in this sample may be carry-over from other donors' samples. The sequenced sample was PBMCs. Recombination joined TRBV6-1 with TRBJ2-7, with a tentative D gene TRBD1 over 6 matching bases. This receptor has the CDR3 CASRSTGGSYEQYF. The sequence in DNA is TGTGCCAGCAGGTCGACAGGAGGCTCCTACGAGCAGTACTTC.